Shown below are 28 T cell receptor beta chains from a single sample sequenced in a study of beta chain features in type 1 diabetes. Study-wide points: Moderate but significant shortening of TCRB CDR3s was recorded in all four CD4+ subsets from Type 1 diabetes patients.

What was sequenced were expressed TCRB transcripts, since all of the isolated RNA had been reverse transcribed. Repertoires were generated with immunoSEQ multiplex PCR, while TCRdb's copy carries only in-frame clones and drops some. This repertoire shows approximately 170,000 clones, roughly 65% found once; its top ten account for under 0.1%. Their specific antigens are unknown. Sequencing input: naive CD4+ T cells from blood. The receptors come from a man in his thirties or forties with type 1 diabetes.

The gene calls are TRBV5-1 and TRBJ2-5, with D uncertain. V lost 1 base and J lost 2, with 9 bases in between. From germline, CDR1 is SGHRS and CDR2 YFSETQ. CDR3 length: 14 residues. CDR3 coding DNA: TGCGCCAGCAGCTTGCTCAGACCACAAGAGACCCAGTACTTC. Translated, it gives CASSLLRPQETQYF.

In its sample, this clone was seen a few times. DNA of the CDR3: TGCGCCAGCAGCCAAGAGGTTGCGGGGGGATTCGGTGAGCAGTTCTTC. Its translation: CASSQEVAGGFGEQFF. The chain is built from TRBV4-1 and TRBJ2-1; 8 bases align to TRBD2. The CDR3 spans 16 residues. CDR1 is MGHRA, CDR2 YSYEKL, per germline. The trim removed 0 bases at V and 9 bases at J, leaving 10 bases unmatched.

The rearrangement uses TRBV30 and TRBJ1-2, with D unresolved. The CDR3 extends over 15 amino acids. V was cut by 1 base and J by 1 base, with 13 bases left in between. Germline V gene sequence: CDR1 GTSNPN, CDR2 SVGIG (reference sequence). The CDR3 bases are TGTGCCTGGAGTGCTACAGAGGGCTATAACTATGGCTACACCTTC. This gives the protein CAWSATEGYNYGYTF.

The chain uses TRBV9 and TRBJ2-7, with D unclear. Germline V gives CDR1 SGDLS, CDR2 YYNGEE. The CDR3 spans 16 residues. V dropped 0 bases and J dropped 2 bases, with 15 bases sitting between them. CDR3 sequence (DNA): TGTGCCAGCAGCGTAGGGGTTGCGGAGCCGACCTACGAGCAGTACTTC. It codes for CASSVGVAEPTYEQYF.

The genes are TRBV15 and TRBJ2-5; D gene ambiguous. Trimming took off 0 bases at V and 2 bases at J, with 7 bases between the two ends. The CDR3 loop spans 14 amino acids. Germline lookup yields CDR1 LNHNV and CDR2 YYDKDF (reference sequence). The CDR3 protein is CATSRDPIQETQYF. The CDR3, as DNA: TGTGCCACCAGCAGAGATCCCATTCAAGAGACCCAGTACTTC.

The chain employs TRBV9 and TRBJ2-5, with TRBD2 matching over 12 bases. The length of the CDR3 is 14 residues. The germline gives CDR1 SGDLS, CDR2 YYNGEE. The trim removed 4 bases at V and 5 bases at J, leaving 3 bases unmatched. The CDR3, as DNA: TGTGCCAGCAGCTCTAGCGGGGGGGCCGAGACCCAGTACTTC. Its translation: CASSSSGGAETQYF.

The chain has TRBV30 and TRBJ2-5, with D possibly TRBD2 on 5 matching bases. Trimming removed 4 bases at V and 5 bases at J, with 8 bases between. The CDR3 length is 11 residues. The germline CDR1 and CDR2 sequences are GTSNPN and SVGIG (reference sequence). CDR3 in DNA: TGTGCCTGGAAGGACTTGGAGACCCAGTACTTC. It codes for CAWKDLETQYF. Filled out from reference TRBV30 and TRBJ2-5, the complete variable domain reads SQTIHQWPATLVQPVGSPLSLECTVEGTSNPNLYWYRQAAGRGLQLLFYSVGIGQISSEVPQNLSASRPQDRQFILSSKKLLLSDSGFYLCAWKDLETQYFGPGTRLLVL.

This clone was observed a few times. The chain carries TRBV28 and TRBJ2-5; D is possibly TRBD1 (5 bases). The CDR3 sequence is 14 residues long. Germline V gene lookup returns CDR1 MDHEN and CDR2 SYDVKM. V lost 3 bases, J lost 3 bases, and 11 bases lay in between. The CDR3 spells CASSFQGTKETQYF. Written as DNA, the CDR3 is TGTGCCAGCAGTTTCCAGGGCACCAAAGAGACCCAGTACTTC. Supplemented by reference TRBV28 and TRBJ2-5, the full variable domain reads DVKVTQSSRYLVKRTGEKVFLECVQDMDHENMFWYRQDPGLGLRLIYFSYDVKMKEKGDIPEGYSVSREKKERFSLILESASTNQTSMYLCASSFQGTKETQYFGPGTRLLVL.

The gene calls are TRBV25-1 and TRBJ2-3, with 9 bases matching TRBD2. Germline loops: CDR1 MGHDK, CDR2 SYGVNS. V shed 5 bases, J shed 2 bases, and the junction held 5 bases outside the gene matches. The CDR3 covers 15 residues. The CDR3 is CASSPRLAATDTQYF. For the CDR3, the DNA is TGTGCCAGCAGTCCTCGACTAGCGGCCACAGATACGCAGTATTTT.

This clone was picked up a small number of times. The chain couples TRBV9 to TRBJ2-5; 9 nucleotides match TRBD1. The junction had 8 bases not matched to a gene; V was cut back by 3 bases and J by 5 bases. CDR1 and CDR2 from the germline V gene are SGDLS and YYNGEE. This CDR3 is built from 15 residues. CDR3: CASSASGTGLETQYF. CDR3 DNA sequence: TGTGCCAGCAGCGCCTCCGGGACAGGGTTGGAGACCCAGTACTTC.

The chain links TRBV14 to TRBJ1-1, with 9 positions matching TRBD1. V shed 3 bases and J 0 bases; nucleotides not matched to a gene: 14. Per the germline V gene, CDR1 is SGHDN and CDR2 is FVKESK. The CDR3 extends over 19 amino acids. The CDR3 bases are TGTGCCAGCAGCCATGCCTGGGACAGGGCCTCCCAATTGAACACTGAAGCTTTCTTT. It codes for CASSHAWDRASQLNTEAFF.

This clone was counted a few times. The chain couples TRBV4-2 to TRBJ2-5; no clear D. The CDR3 is made up of 12 amino acids. With 0 bases removed from V and 9 bases from J, the gap between germline ends came to 8 bases. CDR1 and CDR2 (germline): LGHNA, YNFKEQ. CDR3 in amino acids: CASSQDRAPQYF. CDR3 nucleotides: TGTGCCAGCAGCCAAGATCGGGCACCCCAGTACTTC.

This clone was counted between two and nine times. V and J are TRBV25-1 and TRBJ1-1; 8 positions match TRBD1. Germline V gene data show CDR1 as MGHDK and CDR2 as SYGVNS. The CDR3 contains 15 residues. With V trimmed by 6 bases and J by 4 bases, 10 bases remained unmatched. The chain's CDR3 is CASSPWTGTGTEAFF. Here the CDR3 DNA reads TGTGCCAGCAGCCCCTGGACAGGGACGGGCACTGAAGCTTTCTTT.

V gene TRBV4-3 combines with J gene TRBJ2-4; weak D call: TRBD2 (6 bases). The germline CDR1 and CDR2 sequences are LGHNA and YSLEER. The CDR3 totals 17 residues. V lost 0 bases and J 1 base, leaving 13 bases between the germline ends. CDR3 in amino acids: CASSQERGERAKNIQYF. The CDR3 coding sequence is TGCGCCAGCAGCCAAGAACGCGGGGAGAGGGCCAAAAACATTCAGTACTTC.

The gene calls are TRBV9 and TRBJ2-5; maybe TRBD2 (6 bases). Trimming left V 0 bases short and J 2 bases short, with 14 bases between. CDR3 length equals 16 residues. Germline V CDR1 and CDR2: SGDLS, YYNGEE. The CDR3 sequence is CASSVATRAGQETQYF. The CDR3, as DNA: TGTGCCAGCAGCGTAGCTACGCGGGCGGGGCAAGAGACCCAGTACTTC.

The chain combines TRBV25-1 with TRBJ1-2, with a possible D match to TRBD1 (5 bases). The CDR3 is 13 residues long. The V end lost 6 bases, the J end lost 8 bases, and 16 bases lay between the germline ends. Germline CDR1 MGHDK, CDR2 SYGVNS. The CDR3 region has the DNA TGTGCCAGCAGCCCCTACGGGGCAGGGGGCTACACCTTC. It is translated as CASSPYGAGGYTF.

The chain employs TRBV4-3 and TRBJ2-7, with D maybe TRBD1 (6 bases). CDR1 and CDR2 from the germline V gene are LGHNA and YSLEER. The V and J ends lost 0 bases and 0 bases respectively, with 9 bases between them. This CDR3 contains 15 residues. The CDR3 region is CASSQEGASSYEQYF. The CDR3 bases are TGCGCCAGCAGCCAAGAGGGGGCCAGCTCCTACGAGCAGTACTTC.

This clone was detected a few times. V is TRBV29-1 and J is TRBJ2-3; D unresolved. This CDR3 has 13 amino acids. Germline loops: CDR1 SQVTM, CDR2 ANQGSEA. V was pared by 4 bases and J by 2 bases, with 10 bases between. The CDR3 DNA reads TGCAGCGTTGCCCCCAGCCTCACAGATACGCAGTATTTT. Encoded protein: CSVAPSLTDTQYF.

The chain recombines TRBV27 with TRBJ2-7; TRBD2 matches at 12 bases. The CDR3 runs to 15 residues. V was pared by 5 bases and J by 2 bases, with 4 bases of the junction left unmatched. Germline CDR1 is MNHEY and CDR2 is SMNVEV (reference sequence). The CDR3 loop is CASSQLAGGTYEQYF. The DNA for the CDR3 is TGTGCCAGCAGTCAACTAGCGGGGGGTACCTACGAGCAGTACTTC.

This clone was found once. This chain joins TRBV4-3 and TRBJ1-6, with TRBD1 matching 10 bases. The germline CDR1 and CDR2 sequences are LGHNA and YSLEER. The J segment lost 7 bases and the V segment lost 1 base, leaving 4 bases of the junction unmatched. The CDR3 has 16 residues. CDR3 sequence (DNA): TGCGCCAGCAGCCAAGCTGGGACAGGGGCCAATTCACCCCTCCACTTT. This translates into CASSQAGTGANSPLHF.

The chain carries TRBV4-1 and TRBJ1-2; no reliable D call. The CDR3 sequence is 16 residues long. V lost 3 bases and J 7 bases, leaving 21 bases between the germline ends. In germline, CDR1 is MGHRA, CDR2 YSYEKL. CDR3 region: CASSHQKAIWAGGYTF. The CDR3 DNA is TGCGCCAGCAGCCACCAAAAGGCTATATGGGCAGGTGGCTACACCTTC.

This clone occurred a few times. Other DNA sequences of this sample code for an identical CDR3. CDR3 sequence reads: CSVEGTAQETQYF. In DNA form, the CDR3 reads TGCAGCGTTGAAGGGACAGCCCAAGAGACCCAGTACTTC. The rearrangement uses TRBV29-1 and TRBJ2-5, with D perhaps TRBD1 (6 bases). The CDR3 has 13 amino acids. Germline values: CDR1 SQVTM, CDR2 ANQGSEA. V gave up 1 base and J gave up 1 base, with 7 bases separating them.

This clone has just a few counts. This chain joins TRBV7-6 and TRBJ2-3; 9 positions agree with TRBD1. The CDR3 is 14 amino acids. The germline gives CDR1 SGHVS, CDR2 FNYEAQ. The trim removed 5 bases at V and 3 bases at J, leaving 3 bases unmatched. The CDR3 region has the DNA TGTGCCAGCAGCGACGGACAGGGGACAGATACGCAGTATTTT. Encoded protein: CASSDGQGTDTQYF.

The chain is built from TRBV9 and TRBJ1-1, with 9 bases that match TRBD1. This CDR3 has 15 residues. V trimming: 0 bases; J trimming: 7 bases; junction bases outside the gene matches: 7. The germline CDR1 and CDR2 sequences are SGDLS and YYNGEE. The CDR3 protein is CASSVATGGAVEAFF. CDR3 nucleotides: TGTGCCAGCAGCGTAGCTACAGGGGGCGCGGTTGAAGCTTTCTTT.

V usage is TRBV7-9 and J usage is TRBJ2-1, with 11 nucleotides matching TRBD2. Germline values: CDR1 SEHNR, CDR2 FQNEAQ (reference sequence). The CDR3 sequence is 15 residues long. Trimming at V came to 4 bases and at J to 12 bases, leaving 11 bases not matched to a gene. The CDR3 protein is CASSSLPGTSGSQFF. CDR3 bases: TGTGCCAGCAGCTCATTACCAGGGACTAGCGGATCGCAGTTCTTC.

The gene calls are TRBV5-6 and TRBJ1-1, with 7 bases aligning to TRBD1. The CDR3 loop spans 11 amino acids. Losses at the gene ends were 4 bases for V and 8 bases for J; bases not matched to a gene: 2. The germline V gene has CDR1 SGHDT and CDR2 YYEEEE. For the CDR3, the DNA is TGTGCCAGCAGCGTGACAGGGGAAGCTTTCTTT. This translates into CASSVTGEAFF.

The CDR3 nucleotides are TGCGCCAGCAGCCAGGGGACAGGGGATCCCTACGAGCAGTACTTC. Translation gives CASSQGTGDPYEQYF. The chain uses TRBV4-3 and TRBJ2-7; 10 bases agree with TRBD1. The CDR3 totals 15 residues. Trimming removed 3 bases from V and 2 bases from J; junction bases left unmatched: 4. Germline V lookup: CDR1 LGHNA, CDR2 YSLEER.

The chain joins TRBV4-3 to TRBJ2-5; 11 positions agree with TRBD2. The germline CDR1 and CDR2 sequences are LGHNA and YSLEER. The CDR3 is 15 amino acids. V shed 1 base and J 5 bases; nucleotides not matched to a gene: 3. The CDR3 loop reads CASSQATSGEETQYF. The CDR3, as DNA: TGCGCCAGCAGCCAAGCGACTAGCGGGGAGGAGACCCAGTACTTC.